This T cell receptor (beta chain) was captured by sequencing in a study of cytomegalovirus exposure and HLA in healthy donors. The study, taken as a whole, reports: A later analysis reportedly found fewer N-insertions in an Asian-associated ancestry cluster than the approximately 660-donor mean. Later, an analysis showed that TCR beta chains associated with HLA were more clonally expanded than others that were equally common. Being productive about 90% or about 30% of the time was typical of most TCR beta V segments in an earlier analysis.

Researchers ran the PCR with 60 Vbeta and 13 Jbeta primers. Libraries were prepared by immunoSEQ multiplex PCR; TCRdb keeps only in-frame clonotypes and omits some of them. The sample has fewer than 200,000 clones; about three quarters are singletons. This clone was counted many times. Its antigen remains unidentified. This CDR3 has 14 residues. V shed 3 bases and J shed 0 bases, with 8 bases lying between them. The germline V gene encodes CDR1 PRHDT and CDR2 FYEKMQ (reference sequence). Sequencing used PBMCs. The receptor was derived from a girl aged 10-17 years in good health and CMV-seronegative. This chain connects TRBV13 to TRBJ1-1, with D unresolved. The CDR3 here is CASSLNGMNTEAFF. The CDR3 region has the DNA TGTGCCAGCAGCTTGAACGGGATGAACACTGAAGCTTTCTTT.